The 19 T cell receptor beta chains listed next were all sequenced from one sample in a study of long-term antiretroviral therapy in people with HIV. Sequencing relied on immunoSEQ assay v3.0, run at survey level. Only in-frame clones appear in the TCRdb table, and some are missing; sequencing was by immunoSEQ multiplex PCR. The sample has 20,000 to 25,000 clones; 80% to 85% are singletons. This specimen consisted of unsorted PBMCs, obtained 0.1 years before starting antiretroviral therapy. These receptors were taken from a man aged 35 to 55 with HIV.

CDR3 DNA sequence: TGTGCCAGCAGCCCCGACAGGGGGCTCTCCTACGAGCAGTACTTC. Amino acids: CASSPDRGLSYEQYF. This chain connects TRBV7-8 to TRBJ2-7; 10 bases agree with TRBD1. Germline V gene sequence: CDR1 SGHVS, CDR2 FQNEAQ. The CDR3 has 15 residues. With 5 bases clipped from V and 0 bases from J, the junction kept 4 bases outside the gene matches.

This clone showed up just a few times. The genes are TRBV2 and TRBJ2-2; tentative D call: TRBD1 (6 bases). The germline V gene encodes CDR1 SNHLY and CDR2 FYNNEI. This CDR3 has 13 residues. Trimming cost V 7 bases and J 6 bases, with 12 bases left between them. The CDR3 coding sequence is TGTGCCAGCAAGGGGGAAAGGGCCGGGGAGCTGTTTTTT. Protein sequence: CASKGERAGELFF. The entire variable domain, with the rest obtained from reference TRBV2 and TRBJ2-2, is as follows: EPEVTQTPSHQVTQMGQEVILRCVPISNHLYFYWYRQILGQKVEFLVSFYNNEISEKSEIFDDQFSVERPDGSNFTLKIRSTKLEDSAMYFCASKGERAGELFFGEGSRLTVL.

This clone turned up a few times. This chain uses TRBV27 with TRBJ2-5; D is uncertain. V lost 2 bases and J 4 bases, leaving 8 bases between the germline ends. The CDR3 runs to 13 residues. Germline CDR1 and CDR2: MNHEY and SMNVEV (reference sequence). CDR3: CASSLIFRETQYF. CDR3 in DNA: TGTGCCAGCAGTTTAATTTTCCGAGAGACCCAGTACTTC.

The table lists this clone with a count of one. The chain recombines TRBV4-3 with TRBJ2-6; tentatively, D is TRBD2 (5 bases). The V gene's germline CDR1 is LGHNA and CDR2 YSLEER. The length of the CDR3 is 16 residues. Trimming cost V 1 base and J 0 bases, with 7 bases left between them. In nucleotides, the CDR3 is TGCGCCAGCAGCCAAGCACGGGGCTCTGGGGCCAACGTCCTGACTTTC. Protein: CASSQARGSGANVLTF.

A remark on this clone: The sample contains more than one DNA sequence encoding this CDR3. V and J are TRBV6-6 and TRBJ2-5; possibly TRBD2 for D (6 bases). Germline loops: CDR1 MNHNY, CDR2 SVGAGI (reference sequence). V dropped 9 bases and J dropped 4 bases, with 15 bases sitting between them. CDR3 length: 13 amino acids. The CDR3 region is CASGTASRETQYF. For the CDR3, the DNA is TGTGCCAGTGGGACTGCCTCCCGAGAGACCCAGTACTTC.

The genes are TRBV7-9 and TRBJ2-7; no firm D call. V dropped 0 bases and J dropped 0 bases, with 12 bases sitting between them. The CDR3 loop spans 16 amino acids. The germline V gene encodes CDR1 SEHNR and CDR2 FQNEAQ (reference sequence). CDR3 nucleotides: TGTGCCAGCAGCTTAGCGCTTGGGGTCCGCTCCTACGAGCAGTACTTC. This sequence encodes CASSLALGVRSYEQYF.

The chain links TRBV19 to TRBJ2-1, with D possibly being TRBD2 (5 bases). CDR3 size: 17 residues. Trimming stripped 4 bases from V and 0 bases from J, with 16 bases between. Germline-derived CDR1 and CDR2 are LNHDA and SQIVND (reference sequence). CDR3 sequence (DNA): TGTGCCAGTAGTACCCAAAAGGCCGGACTCTCCTACAATGAGCAGTTCTTC. Translation gives CASSTQKAGLSYNEQFF.

V usage is TRBV10-3 and J usage is TRBJ2-7; maybe TRBD1 (5 bases). Germline V lookup: CDR1 ENHRY, CDR2 SYGVKD. The CDR3 runs to 13 residues. V lost 6 bases and J 1 base, leaving 10 bases between the germline ends. The DNA of the CDR3 is TGTGCCATCAGCGAACAGGTTTCCTACGAGCAGTACTTC. Its translation is CAISEQVSYEQYF.

This chain connects TRBV30 to TRBJ2-7; TRBD2 agrees at 9 bases. CDR1 is GTSNPN, CDR2 SVGIG, per germline (reference sequence). V was pared by 6 bases and J by 4 bases, with 7 bases of the junction left unmatched. This CDR3 is 13 amino acids long. The CDR3 DNA reads as TGTGCCTGCGAGGCTAGCGGGAAATACGAGCAGTACTTC. Residues: CACEASGKYEQYF.

This clone was detected only once. This chain links TRBV7-9 with TRBJ2-7; a possible D gene is TRBD2 (5 bases). The CDR3 covers 14 residues. V was pared by 3 bases and J by 3 bases, with 12 bases between. Germline CDR1 and CDR2: SEHNR and FQNEAQ (reference sequence). The CDR3 coding sequence is TGTGCCAGCAGCTTGGCCGCCGGGGACTACGAGCAGTACTTC. Translating gives CASSLAAGDYEQYF.

The rearrangement joins TRBV6-5 to TRBJ2-3; TRBD1 agrees at 9 bases. The CDR3 is 15 residues long. CDR1 and CDR2 (germline): MNHEY, SVGAGI. The J segment lost 4 bases and the V segment lost 6 bases, leaving 8 bases of the junction unmatched. Here the CDR3 DNA reads TGTGCCAGCAGACCTAACAGGGGGCGCGCAGATACGCAGTATTTT. This gives the protein CASRPNRGRADTQYF.

The chain links TRBV9 to TRBJ1-6; weak D call: TRBD1 (6 bases). This CDR3 contains 15 residues. The V gene's germline CDR1 is SGDLS and CDR2 YYNGEE. The V gene lost 2 bases and the J gene lost 3 bases, with 9 bases spanning the gap. The CDR3 sequence: CASSVRGGYNSPLHF. The DNA of the CDR3 is TGTGCCAGCAGCGTCAGGGGAGGCTATAATTCACCCCTCCACTTT.

This chain links TRBV7-9 with TRBJ2-3, with a weak D call TRBD2 (6 bases). Germline CDR1 reads SEHNR; CDR2 reads FQNEAQ (reference sequence). The CDR3 is 15 residues long. Trimming took off 5 bases at V and 2 bases at J, with 14 bases between the two ends. CDR3 in DNA: TGTGCCAGCAGCCGGGGACTCCCCGCCACAGATACGCAGTATTTT. It codes for CASSRGLPATDTQYF.

The chain carries TRBV11-3 and TRBJ2-2; the D is unclear. The CDR3 extends over 14 amino acids. Looked up from germline, CDR1 is SGHNT and CDR2 is YENEEA. Trimming pared 6 bases from V and 1 base from J, leaving 9 bases between. CDR3 loop: CASRISGNTGELFF. For the CDR3, the DNA is TGTGCCAGCAGGATTTCGGGGAACACCGGGGAGCTGTTTTTT.

The CDR3 loop reads CASSPQGRTDTQYF. CDR3 nucleotide sequence: TGCGCCAGCAGCCCCCAAGGGCGAACAGATACGCAGTATTTT. The chain links TRBV4-1 to TRBJ2-3; D gene ambiguous. Per germline, CDR1 MGHRA and CDR2 YSYEKL. The CDR3 is 14 residues long. Trimming stripped 4 bases from V and 3 bases from J, with 11 bases between.

This clone was seen only once. The rearrangement links TRBV29-1 to TRBJ2-3; D tentatively reads TRBD1 or TRBD2 (6 bases each). The length of the CDR3 is 11 residues. The germline gives CDR1 SQVTM, CDR2 ANQGSEA. The V end was cut by 6 bases, the J end by 12 bases, with 16 bases between. The CDR3 region is CSVVWGAGQYF. The CDR3 DNA reads as TGCAGCGTCGTTTGGGGGGCGGGTCAGTATTTT.

The chain couples TRBV7-2 to TRBJ1-1; no definite D call. Germline CDR1 is SGHTA and CDR2 is FQGNSA. Between the trimmed V and J ends, which lost 5 bases and 3 bases, there was a span of 10 bases. The CDR3 has 13 residues. The DNA of the CDR3 is TGTGCCAGCAGCGCTTTCAGTGACACTGAAGCTTTCTTT. This encodes CASSAFSDTEAFF.

The chain joins TRBV9 to TRBJ2-7; no clear D gene. With 0 bases removed from V and 2 bases from J, the gap between germline ends came to 12 bases. Germline loops: CDR1 SGDLS, CDR2 YYNGEE. This CDR3 contains 15 residues. CDR3 region: CASSVETGGAYEQYF. The CDR3 DNA is TGTGCCAGCAGCGTAGAGACGGGTGGGGCCTACGAGCAGTACTTC.

The rearrangement links TRBV4-3 to TRBJ2-7; tentative D call: TRBD2 (6 bases). Germline lookup yields CDR1 LGHNA and CDR2 YSLEER. The CDR3 has 19 amino acids. V shed 4 bases and J shed 0 bases, with 25 bases lying between them. This chain's CDR3 is CASSRAPTLGGDTSYEQYF. Here the CDR3 DNA reads TGCGCCAGCAGCCGAGCCCCCACTTTGGGGGGTGATACCTCCTACGAGCAGTACTTC.